This TCR beta chain came from a study of T cells in Graves' hyperthyroidism and ophthalmopathy. RNA transcripts provided the source from which TCR beta CDR3 regions were amplified. When the TCR CDR3 underwent first-round RT-PCR, the HTBI primer set was used. Each CDR3 protein gets one entry after TCRdb re-called the multiplex PCR reads with MiXCR. In the table there are around 700,000 distinct CDR3 sequences, around 19% of which are singletons. V shed 5 bases and J shed 2 bases, with 20 bases lying between them. The CDR3 loop spans 16 amino acids. Germline CDR1 DFQATT, CDR2 SNEGSKA (reference sequence).

The receptor's source is a woman aged 50 to 60 with Graves' hyperthyroidism that later progressed to Graves' ophthalmopathy. V and J are TRBV20-1 and TRBJ2-3; D is perhaps TRBD1 (6 bases). Sequencing was performed on blood. The CDR3 here is CSAQKLQGYLTDTQYF. The CDR3 nucleotides read TGCAGTGCTCAAAAACTACAGGGATACCTCACAGATACGCAGTATTTT.